This T cell receptor (beta chain) is drawn from a study of cytomegalovirus exposure and HLA in healthy donors. General study results and limits: Cytomegalovirus status was reportedly diagnosed by the classifier with high sensitivity and specificity. Among TCR beta chains, those listed as cytomegalovirus-associated numbered around 160. In the 120 validation repertoires, a later analysis found that first-cohort TCR clusters tended to co-occur.

TCRdb's copy holds only in-frame clones and misses some; the assay was immunoSEQ multiplex PCR. This table holds 150,000 to 200,000 clones, approximately 81% found once. A remark on this clone: Its antigen is as yet unknown.

Trimming took off 4 bases at V and 2 bases at J, with 16 bases between the two ends. The CDR3 covers 15 residues. Germline CDR1 is SGHRS and CDR2 is YFSETQ. The V call is TRBV5-1, the J call TRBJ2-7; weak D call: TRBD2 (5 bases). The clonotype originates from a man between 18 and 35 years old in good health and CMV-seropositive. Sequencing input: PBMCs. CDR3 DNA sequence: TGCGCCAGCAGCATGGGCCCGAGGGTACCCTACGAGCAGTACTTC. Translation: CASSMGPRVPYEQYF.